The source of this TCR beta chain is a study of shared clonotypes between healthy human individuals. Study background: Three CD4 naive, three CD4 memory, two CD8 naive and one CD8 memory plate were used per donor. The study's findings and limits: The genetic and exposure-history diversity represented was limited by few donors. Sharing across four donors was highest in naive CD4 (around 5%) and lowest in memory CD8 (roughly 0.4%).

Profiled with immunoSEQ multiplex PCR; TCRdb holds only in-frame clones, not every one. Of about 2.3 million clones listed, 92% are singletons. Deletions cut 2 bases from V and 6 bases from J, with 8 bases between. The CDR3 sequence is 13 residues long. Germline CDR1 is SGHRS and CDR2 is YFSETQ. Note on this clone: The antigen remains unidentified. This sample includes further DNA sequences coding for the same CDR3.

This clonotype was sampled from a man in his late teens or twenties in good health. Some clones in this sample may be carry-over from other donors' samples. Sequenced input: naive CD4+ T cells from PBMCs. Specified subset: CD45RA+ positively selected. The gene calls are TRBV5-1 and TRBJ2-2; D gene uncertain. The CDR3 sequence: CASSLSGAGELFF. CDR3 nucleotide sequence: TGCGCCAGCAGCTTATCAGGTGCCGGGGAGCTGTTTTTT.